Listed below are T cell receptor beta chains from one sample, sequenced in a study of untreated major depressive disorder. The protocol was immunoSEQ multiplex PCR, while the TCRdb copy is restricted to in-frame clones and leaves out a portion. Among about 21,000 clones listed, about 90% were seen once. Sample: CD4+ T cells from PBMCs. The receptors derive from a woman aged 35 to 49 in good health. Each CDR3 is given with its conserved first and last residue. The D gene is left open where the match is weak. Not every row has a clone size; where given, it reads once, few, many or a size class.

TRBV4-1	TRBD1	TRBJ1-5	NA	CASSQEGIGTGSPVRGNQPQHF	TGCGCCAGCAGCCAAGAAGGTATTGGGACAGGGTCTCCGGTGAGGGGCAATCAGCCCCAGCATTTT
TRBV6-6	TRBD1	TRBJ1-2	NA	CASSGTGLTANYGYTF	TGTGCCAGTTCCGGGACAGGGCTTACAGCTAACTATGGCTACACCTTC
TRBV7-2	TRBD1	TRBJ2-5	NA	CASSLGQQETQYF	TGTGCCAGCAGCTTGGGACAGCAAGAGACCCAGTACTTC
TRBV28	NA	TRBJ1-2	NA	CASRGTSGGWFEDYGYTF	TGTGCCAGCAGAGGGACATCGGGGGGATGGTTTGAGGACTATGGCTACACCTTC
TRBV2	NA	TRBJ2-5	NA	CASSRRREDTQYF	TGTGCCAGCAGTCGTCGACGGGAAGATACCCAGTACTTC
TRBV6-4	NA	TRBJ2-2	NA	CASRRGQNTGELFF	TGTGCCAGCAGGAGAGGACAAAACACCGGGGAGCTGTTTTTT
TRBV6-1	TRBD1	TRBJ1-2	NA	CASIRDRYGYTF	TGTGCCAGCATCCGGGACAGATATGGCTACACCTTC
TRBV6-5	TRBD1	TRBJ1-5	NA	CASGPTGVGQPQHF	TGTGCCAGCGGCCCTACAGGGGTGGGTCAGCCCCAGCATTTT
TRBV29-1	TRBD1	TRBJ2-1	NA	CSVETGGVNEQFF	TGCAGCGTTGAGACAGGGGGTGTAAATGAGCAGTTCTTC
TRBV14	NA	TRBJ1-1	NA	CASSQESYRTEAFF	TGTGCCAGCAGCCAAGAAAGCTATAGGACTGAAGCTTTCTTT
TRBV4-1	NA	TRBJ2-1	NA	CASSQEGRSQRRTYNEQFF	TGCGCCAGCAGCCAAGAGGGTCGGAGTCAGCGTAGAACCTACAATGAGCAGTTCTTC
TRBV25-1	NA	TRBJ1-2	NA	CASSDGTSYGYTF	TGTGCCAGCAGTGACGGGACATCCTATGGCTACACCTTC
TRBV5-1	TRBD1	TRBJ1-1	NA	CASSLVTGGGTEAFF	TGCGCCAGCAGCTTGGTGACAGGGGGTGGCACTGAAGCTTTCTTT
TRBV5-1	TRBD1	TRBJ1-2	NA	CASSPDRGGYGYTF	TGCGCCAGCAGTCCGGACAGGGGTGGCTATGGCTACACCTTC
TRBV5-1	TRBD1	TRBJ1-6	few	CASSLVGQGDSPLHF	TGCGCCAGCAGCTTGGTGGGCCAGGGGGATTCACCCCTCCACTTT
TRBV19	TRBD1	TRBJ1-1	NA	CASSAITGGDTEAFF	TGTGCCAGTAGTGCGATAACAGGGGGGGACACTGAAGCTTTCTTT
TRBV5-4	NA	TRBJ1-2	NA	CASSLAGRAYGYTF	TGTGCCAGCAGCTTGGCAGGGCGCGCCTATGGCTACACCTTC
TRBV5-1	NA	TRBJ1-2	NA	CASRGTGGHGYTF	TGCGCCAGCAGAGGCACAGGTGGGCATGGCTACACCTTC
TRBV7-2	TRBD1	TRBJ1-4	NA	CASSVLGTALNEKLFF	TGTGCCAGCAGCGTACTCGGGACAGCTCTTAATGAAAAACTGTTTTTT
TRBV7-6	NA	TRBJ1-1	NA	CASSFGQGFVTEAFF	TGTGCCAGCAGCTTCGGCCAGGGGTTCGTCACTGAAGCTTTCTTT
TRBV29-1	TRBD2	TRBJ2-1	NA	CSVPLGVIGLSGIIYNEQFF	TGCAGCGTCCCGCTGGGGGTAATCGGACTGAGCGGGATTATCTACAATGAGCAGTTCTTC
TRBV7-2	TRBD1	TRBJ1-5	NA	CASSQGTGGGQPQHF	TGTGCCAGCAGCCAGGGGACAGGGGGTGGTCAGCCCCAGCATTTT